The clone carrying this T cell receptor (beta chain) was found many times. Its antigen is as yet unknown. These data are taken from a study of CD8+CD57+ T cells in acquired aplastic anemia. Study background: DNA recovered from sorted CD4+ and CD8+ cells had a mean of 3.2 ug. General study results and limits: Both patients and controls carried the same twenty-nine CD8+ CDR3 sequences. Statistical testing detected no significant gap in CD8+ Simpson's diversity between patients and controls.

For sequencing, patients were chosen who had shown expansion of CD8+CD57+ cells by flow cytometry. Acquired aplastic anemia of severe grade affected all patients. For CDR3 and TCR beta VDJ profiling, genomic DNA was the template used. TCRdb itself ran the reads through MiXCR, one entry per CDR3 protein. The table records 450,000 to 600,000 distinct CDR3 sequences, 25% to 40% of them present only once. The receptor was derived from a human donor with aplastic anemia. The sample consisted of sorted CD4+, CD8+, or CD8+CD57+ T cells (not recorded which) from PBMCs.

CDR3 coding DNA: TGTGCCAGCAGACCAGACCTGGTTGCCGAGCAGTACTTC. Translation gives CASRPDLVAEQYF. The J gene is TRBJ2-7, the V gene TRBV7-8, with D hard to call. Germline V gene sequence: CDR1 SGHVS, CDR2 FQNEAQ. V lost 6 bases to trimming and J lost 6 bases, with 15 bases between them. The CDR3 sequence is 13 residues long.